This TCR beta chain was documented in a study of blood T cell dynamics during melanoma immunotherapy. Sequenced by immunoSEQ multiplex PCR; TCRdb stores in-frame clones only, minus some. The sample carries some 8,200 clones, 88% recorded once. Trimming shortened V by 7 bases and J by 5 bases, and 26 bases separated the two germline ends. Germline assignment: CDR1 LNHDA and CDR2 SQIVND (reference sequence). The CDR3 is made up of 17 amino acids. Sample time point: week 3, after first cycle of checkpoint inhibitor. Sequenced here: blood, sampled from a patient treated with checkpoint blockade. The chain has TRBV19 and TRBJ1-1, with a possible D match to TRBD1 (5 bases). This TCR derives from a human donor with melanoma. The CDR3 nucleotides are TGTGCCAGTAAGGGCCTGTGGAGAATTGGGGGGGGAACTGAAGCTTTCTTT. This sequence encodes CASKGLWRIGGGTEAFF.